The 23 T cell receptor beta chains given below trace back to one sample, sequenced in a study of cytomegalovirus exposure and HLA in healthy donors. The PCR had 60 Vbeta and 13 Jbeta primers. Sequencing used immunoSEQ multiplex PCR; TCRdb keeps in-frame clones, though not all of them. The profile shows 150,000 or so clones, approximately 80% of them singletons. Sequenced: PBMCs. The source of these receptors is a woman in her forties or fifties in good health and CMV-seropositive.

J is TRBJ2-7 and V is TRBV6-5; 8 nucleotides align to TRBD1. Germline CDR1 is MNHEY and CDR2 is SVGAGI. CDR3 size: 13 residues. With 5 bases clipped from V and 4 bases from J, the junction kept 4 bases outside the gene matches. The CDR3 sequence: CASSRDRRYEQYF. The CDR3 nucleotides are TGTGCCAGCAGTCGGGACAGGCGATACGAGCAGTACTTC.

This chain joins TRBV4-1 and TRBJ2-1; TRBD2 agrees at 8 bases. There are 17 residues in the CDR3. Germline V gene lookup returns CDR1 MGHRA and CDR2 YSYEKL. V shed 3 bases, J shed 0 bases, and the junction held 7 bases outside the gene matches. The CDR3 is CASSHTISGISYNEQFF. The CDR3 nucleotides read TGCGCCAGCAGCCATACTATTAGCGGGATCTCCTACAATGAGCAGTTCTTC.

The V call is TRBV6-5, the J call TRBJ1-2, with 9 bases that match TRBD1. The CDR3 has 15 amino acids. Germline CDR1 is MNHEY and CDR2 is SVGAGI. J lost 4 bases, V lost 6 bases, and 9 bases had no gene match. CDR3 in DNA: TGTGCCAGCAGCCAACAGGGGGCGCCGGGCTATGGCTACACCTTC. As protein: CASSQQGAPGYGYTF.

The chain links TRBV2 to TRBJ2-7; weak D call: TRBD1 (8 bases). Trimming stripped 5 bases from V and 9 bases from J, with 23 bases between. Germline V CDR1 and CDR2: SNHLY, FYNNEI. This CDR3 region has 15 residues. CDR3 nucleotide sequence: TGTGCCAGCAGTATTGAACCCCGGACAGGGAGGGGGCAGTACTTC. This sequence encodes CASSIEPRTGRGQYF.

The chain uses TRBV18 and TRBJ1-5, with a possible D match to TRBD1 (5 bases). Trimming cost V 2 bases and J 4 bases, with 12 bases left between them. Per the germline V gene, CDR1 is KGHSH and CDR2 is LQKENI. The CDR3 extends over 15 amino acids. The CDR3 sequence: CASSPIRVQNQPQHF. Here the CDR3 DNA reads TGTGCCAGCTCACCAATCAGGGTACAGAATCAGCCCCAGCATTTT.

This clone was seen a few times. This chain joins TRBV7-9 and TRBJ2-7; unclear D gene. The CDR3 totals 12 residues. Germline CDR1 SEHNR, CDR2 FQNEAQ (reference sequence). The V end lost 8 bases, the J end lost 1 base, and 9 bases lay between the germline ends. As DNA, the CDR3 is TGTGCCAGCTCTACTTCATCCTACGAGCAGTACTTC. Translating it yields CASSTSSYEQYF. Full variable domain (rest looked up from reference TRBV7-9 and TRBJ2-7): DTGVSQNPRHKITKRGQNVTFRCDPISEHNRLYWYRQTLGQGPEFLTYFQNEAQLEKSRLLSDRFSAERPKGSFSTLEIQRTEQGDSAMYLCASSTSSYEQYFGPGTRLTVT.

CDR3 in DNA: TGTGCCAGCAGCGCTACCCCCACTAGCCAGGTGCCAGATACGCAGTATTTT. It codes for CASSATPTSQVPDTQYF. This sequence joins TRBV9 and TRBJ2-3, with D maybe TRBD2 (6 bases). The CDR3 has 17 residues. Germline V CDR1 and CDR2: SGDLS, YYNGEE. The V and J ends lost 3 bases and 4 bases respectively, with 21 bases between them.

A few counts support this clone. The chain couples TRBV10-3 to TRBJ2-1; 10 nucleotides match TRBD2. Unmatched junction bases numbered 18, after V lost 10 bases and J lost 0 bases. This CDR3 spans 19 amino acids. From germline, CDR1 is ENHRY and CDR2 SYGVKD. The CDR3 DNA follows: TGTGCCACCGGTGCTAGCGGGAGATCCTACGCCACCTCCTACAATGAGCAGTTCTTC. It yields the protein CATGASGRSYATSYNEQFF.

The V gene is TRBV7-6, the J gene TRBJ2-3, with 7 bases matching TRBD2. Germline CDR1 is SGHVS and CDR2 is FNYEAQ. CDR3 length equals 14 residues. The V gene end was trimmed by 6 bases and the J gene end by 4 bases; junction bases not matched to a gene: 7. CDR3 sequence reads: CASRPISGSDTQYF. The CDR3 region has the DNA TGTGCCAGCAGACCTATTAGCGGGTCAGATACGCAGTATTTT.

The chain combines TRBV7-3 with TRBJ2-7, with 8 positions matching TRBD2. The length of the CDR3 is 14 residues. V shed 4 bases, J shed 5 bases, and the junction held 7 bases outside the gene matches. Germline CDR1 SGHTA, CDR2 FQGTGA. The CDR3 DNA follows: TGTGCCAGCAGCTCGGGACTAGACGCCGACGAGCAGTACTTC. Translated: CASSSGLDADEQYF.

The V and J genes are TRBV4-2 and TRBJ1-6; 7 nucleotides align to TRBD1. With 1 base clipped from V and 7 bases from J, the junction kept 7 bases outside the gene matches. The CDR3 consists of 16 residues. Per germline, CDR1 LGHNA and CDR2 YNFKEQ. For the CDR3, the DNA is TGTGCCAGCAGCCAAGGACAGGGTCGAGGGAATTCACCCCTCCACTTT. Translating gives CASSQGQGRGNSPLHF.

This sequence joins TRBV28 and TRBJ2-7, with a tentative D call TRBD1 (7 bases). V dropped 5 bases and J dropped 2 bases, with 25 bases sitting between them. The germline V gene has CDR1 MDHEN and CDR2 SYDVKM. The CDR3 loop spans 18 amino acids. The CDR3 reads CASSHHGQGGTSPYEQYF. The CDR3, as DNA: TGTGCCAGCAGTCACCACGGTCAGGGGGGTACCTCTCCCTACGAGCAGTACTTC.

This chain connects TRBV7-6 to TRBJ2-7, with D tentatively TRBD1 (6 bases). The germline V gene has CDR1 SGHVS and CDR2 FNYEAQ. V was cut by 5 bases and J by 1 base, with 15 bases left in between. The length of the CDR3 is 15 residues. The CDR3 loop is CASSRGGQRSYEQYF. As DNA, the CDR3 is TGTGCCAGCAGCCGAGGAGGACAGAGGTCCTACGAGCAGTACTTC.

V and J are TRBV4-1 and TRBJ2-7, with a tentative D call TRBD2 (5 bases). Germline-derived CDR1 and CDR2 are MGHRA and YSYEKL. V was cut by 1 base and J by 0 bases, with 10 bases left in between. The CDR3 totals 15 residues. CDR3 loop: CASSQVGKGSYEQYF. Here the CDR3 DNA reads TGCGCCAGCAGCCAAGTCGGGAAGGGCTCCTACGAGCAGTACTTC.

This chain links TRBV27 with TRBJ2-3; 7 bases map to TRBD2. Germline values: CDR1 MNHEY, CDR2 SMNVEV (reference sequence). The CDR3 has 14 residues. The J segment lost 1 base and the V segment lost 6 bases, leaving 4 bases of the junction unmatched. CDR3 sequence reads: CASSAGVGTDTQYF. The CDR3 DNA is TGTGCCAGCAGCGCGGGAGTGGGCACAGATACGCAGTATTTT.

This clone has a single count. J is TRBJ1-1 and V is TRBV2; 10 nucleotides match TRBD1. V was pared by 6 bases and J by 5 bases, with 9 bases of the junction left unmatched. Looked up from germline, CDR1 is SNHLY and CDR2 is FYNNEI. CDR3 length: 15 residues. In nucleotides, the CDR3 is TGTGCCAGCAGGGATAATCCGGGACAGGGGACTGAAGCTTTCTTT. Protein sequence: CASRDNPGQGTEAFF.

This chain uses TRBV4-2 with TRBJ2-5, with D possibly TRBD2 on 6 matching bases. The V end lost 0 bases, the J end lost 0 bases, and 8 bases lay between the germline ends. The CDR3 consists of 15 residues. The germline V gene encodes CDR1 LGHNA and CDR2 YNFKEQ. The DNA of the CDR3 is TGTGCCAGCAGCCAAGATCCGGGGGACCAAGAGACCCAGTACTTC. It encodes CASSQDPGDQETQYF.

CDR3 in amino acids: CASSLGHPSSDTQYF. The CDR3 DNA follows: TGTGCCAGCAGCTTAGGACACCCCTCCTCAGATACGCAGTATTTT. The chain couples TRBV7-8 to TRBJ2-3; D unclear. Germline loops: CDR1 SGHVS, CDR2 FQNEAQ. The CDR3 totals 15 residues. V was pared by 1 base and J by 4 bases, with 12 bases between.

This clone was seen more than once but under ten times. The V and J genes are TRBV6-5 and TRBJ1-6; the D gene is possibly TRBD1 (5 bases). Germline values: CDR1 MNHEY, CDR2 SVGAGI. The length of the CDR3 is 14 residues. Trimming left V 2 bases short and J 6 bases short, with 8 bases between. The CDR3 protein is CASSYGGGNSPLHF. CDR3 sequence (DNA): TGTGCCAGCAGTTACGGGGGGGGTAATTCACCCCTCCACTTT.

Concerning this clone itself: Mismatch with germline at one junction end may stem from a read error. The chain has TRBV15 and TRBJ1-5; D is perhaps TRBD1 (5 bases). The CDR3 is made up of 15 amino acids. CDR1 and CDR2 from the germline V gene are LNHNV and YYDKDF (reference sequence). The CDR3 here is CATSRGGGINQAQHF. DNA of the CDR3: TGTGCCACCAGCAGAGGTGGGGGGATCAATCAGGCCCAGCATTTT.

This clone was seen a handful of times. The chain is built from TRBV30 and TRBJ1-6; 9 bases fit TRBD1. Per germline, CDR1 GTSNPN and CDR2 SVGIG (reference sequence). V shed 3 bases and J 11 bases; nucleotides not matched to a gene: 5. CDR3 length: 13 residues. The CDR3 DNA follows: TGTGCCTGGAGAACAGGGGGCAGGACACCCCTCCACTTT. Translation gives CAWRTGGRTPLHF.

The sample holds one count of this clone. This chain joins TRBV4-3 and TRBJ2-2; the match to TRBD2 covers 9 bases. This CDR3 is built from 17 residues. Germline assignment: CDR1 LGHNA and CDR2 YSLEER. Germline trimming cut 4 bases from V and 2 bases from J; bases unmatched to any gene: 8. The CDR3, as DNA: TGCGCCAGCAGCCCTAGGGCTAGCGGGGCTAACACCGGGGAGCTGTTTTTT. Its translation: CASSPRASGANTGELFF.

This clone was found a few times. The gene calls are TRBV7-8 and TRBJ1-1, with 7 bases matching TRBD1. Germline assignment: CDR1 SGHVS and CDR2 FQNEAQ. V was pared by 5 bases and J by 1 base, with 10 bases of the junction left unmatched. The CDR3 covers 16 residues. The chain's CDR3 is CASSTETGVANTEAFF. DNA of the CDR3: TGTGCCAGCAGCACTGAAACAGGGGTGGCGAACACTGAAGCTTTCTTT. The entire variable domain, with the rest obtained from reference TRBV7-8 and TRBJ1-1, is as follows: GAGVSQSPRYKVAKRGQDVALRCDPISGHVSLFWYQQALGQGPEFLTYFQNEAQLDKSGLPSDRFFAERPEGSVSTLKIQRTQQEDSAVYLCASSTETGVANTEAFFGQGTRLTVV.